This T cell receptor (beta chain) was recovered during a study of early stage breast cancer tumors. Study findings and constraints: Most shared enriched TCRB sequences were commonly generated ones. Tumor and normal breast were distinguished via blood comparison in about 90% of the 16 patients.

This clone appeared a single time. Its antigen is still unknown. Blood replicates held 0.5 ug DNA, tumor or normal breast roughly 1.5 ug, two each. Profiled with immunoSEQ multiplex PCR; TCRdb holds only in-frame clones, not every one. The sample has roughly 58,000 clones, 80% to 95% seen once. This receptor was identified in an older person with breast cancer. The sequenced sample consisted of blood.

DNA for the CDR3: TGTGCCAGCAACCCCGGGACTAGCGGGAGGGCGGGCACAGATACGCAGTATTTT. Translated, it gives CASNPGTSGRAGTDTQYF. The chain employs TRBV28 and TRBJ2-3, with 16 bases identical to TRBD2. V lost 7 bases to trimming and J lost 1 base; unmatched junction nucleotides: 8. Germline lookup yields CDR1 MDHEN and CDR2 SYDVKM. This CDR3 contains 18 residues.